The 9 T cell receptor beta chains presented below share a single source sample, sequenced in a study of T cell responses to AZD1222 COVID-19 vaccine. The table came from immunoSEQ multiplex PCR; TCRdb's copy has only in-frame clones and leaves some out. The table has approximately 77,000 clones, approximately 85% seen once. Sample: peripheral blood, taken 28 days after the second AZD1222 dose. The receptors were sampled from an adult who received the AZD1222 COVID-19 vaccine.

This chain joins TRBV3-1 (or the pseudogene TRBV3-2) and TRBJ2-7; D may be TRBD1 (7 bases). There are 14 residues in the CDR3. Germline-derived CDR1 and CDR2 are LGHDT and YNNKEL (reference sequence). V gave up 2 bases and J gave up 5 bases, with 13 bases separating them. CDR3 sequence reads: CASSQSGGGDEQYF. The CDR3 region has the DNA TGTGCCAGCAGCCAATCCGGAGGGGGCGACGAGCAGTACTTC.

This clone was picked up a small number of times. This chain links TRBV5-1 with TRBJ2-2, with 7 bases matching TRBD1. Germline values: CDR1 SGHRS, CDR2 YFSETQ. V shed 0 bases and J 5 bases; nucleotides not matched to a gene: 10. CDR3 length equals 17 residues. CDR3 residues: CASSLAPGTERTGELFF. CDR3 DNA sequence: TGCGCCAGCAGCTTGGCCCCCGGGACAGAAAGAACCGGGGAGCTGTTTTTT.

The J gene is TRBJ2-6, the V gene TRBV6-4; D not certain. The CDR3 has 16 residues. From germline, CDR1 is MRHNA and CDR2 SNTAGT. V was shortened by 0 bases and J by 0 bases, with 6 bases between the two germline ends. CDR3 coding DNA: TGTGCCAGCAGTGACTCGGACGGCTCTGGGGCCAACGTCCTGACTTTC. Its protein product is CASSDSDGSGANVLTF.

The genes are TRBV7-3 and TRBJ1-2; D ambiguous. Germline CDR1 and CDR2: SGHTA and FQGTGA. The CDR3 extends over 13 amino acids. Trimming stripped 2 bases from V and 0 bases from J, with 4 bases between. CDR3 region: CASSLSANYGYTF. The CDR3 bases are TGTGCCAGCAGCTTATCGGCTAACTATGGCTACACCTTC.

The V call is TRBV18, the J call TRBJ2-7; perhaps TRBD1 as D (5 bases). Per the germline V gene, CDR1 is KGHSH and CDR2 is LQKENI. Trimming took off 2 bases at V and 2 bases at J, with 7 bases between the two ends. This CDR3 region has 13 residues. The CDR3 DNA is TGTGCCAGCTCACCAGGGGCCGCCTACGAGCAGTACTTC. It is translated as CASSPGAAYEQYF.

V and J are TRBV11-1 and TRBJ2-1; 8 nucleotides line up with TRBD1. The junction had 18 bases not matched to a gene; V was cut back by 8 bases and J by 12 bases. CDR3 length equals 15 residues. Germline V gene data show CDR1 as SGHAT and CDR2 as FQDESV (reference sequence). This CDR3 is CASGNGDRGRAWQFF. The CDR3 DNA is TGTGCCAGCGGTAACGGAGACAGGGGAAGGGCTTGGCAGTTCTTC.

The V and J genes are TRBV29-1 and TRBJ1-1, with D possibly being TRBD1 (5 bases). This CDR3 region has 15 residues. Germline loops: CDR1 SQVTM, CDR2 ANQGSEA. V was shortened by 4 bases and J by 1 base, with 16 bases between the two germline ends. The CDR3 DNA reads TGCAGCGTTGGGGGACTCTTGACGGCGAACACTGAAGCTTTCTTT. Amino acid sequence: CSVGGLLTANTEAFF.

The chain has TRBV10-3 and TRBJ2-3; no reliable D call. Trimming cost V 6 bases and J 2 bases, with 3 bases left between them. Per germline, CDR1 ENHRY and CDR2 SYGVKD. The CDR3 has 11 amino acids. This chain's CDR3 is CAIRDTDTQYF. CDR3 sequence (DNA): TGTGCCATCAGGGACACAGATACGCAGTATTTT.

V gene TRBV2 combines with J gene TRBJ1-1; D is ambiguous. Germline V gene data show CDR1 as SNHLY and CDR2 as FYNNEI. The CDR3 extends over 13 amino acids. The ends were cut back, 7 bases at V and 0 bases at J, with 9 bases in the middle. CDR3 amino acids: CASTGEVNTEAFF. The CDR3 DNA sequence: TGTGCCAGCACCGGGGAAGTGAACACTGAAGCTTTCTTT.